The present T cell receptor beta chain was sequenced within a study of T cells after posttransplantation cyclophosphamide. Germline CDR1 MGHRA, CDR2 YSYEKL. CDR3 length: 14 residues. V trimming: 4 bases; J trimming: 3 bases; junction bases outside the gene matches: 6. Control samples came 1 year after myeloablative marrow transplants with methotrexate plus calcineurin inhibitor. Using immunoSEQ multiplex PCR, the repertoire was profiled, and TCRdb retains in-frame clones only, with some absent. The table lists roughly 21,000 clones, 80% to 90% of them singletons. This rearrangement joins TRBV4-1 to TRBJ2-7; 7 bases match TRBD1. The TCR comes from a female patient aged 30 to 40 who received an allogeneic stem cell transplant from an unrelated donor, was CMV-positive, and had acute and chronic GVHD. T cells may partly derive from the graft donor. This specimen was PBMCs, taken 362 days after allogeneic stem cell transplant with calcineurin inhibitor and methotrexate. For the CDR3, the DNA is TGCGCCAGCAGCCCACAGGGGACCTACTACGAGCAGTACTTC. It yields the protein CASSPQGTYYEQYF.